These T cell receptor beta chains were read from a single sample in a study of CD8+ T cells in alopecia areata. Clones were sequenced by immunoSEQ multiplex PCR, and TCRdb holds only the in-frame ones, with some missing. The top ten hold roughly 1.3% of the sample, which has about 97,000 clones, 41% seen once. The sequenced material came from CD4+ T cells sorted from blood. The receptors here all came from a human donor with alopecia areata. Both conserved end residues are part of each CDR3. Fields, in order: clone size, V gene, D gene, J gene, CDR3 protein, CDR3 DNA. A D gene is named only where the DNA matches it firmly. Expanded clones are given a class, and other clones once, few, many or no size at all.

once	TRBV29-1	.	TRBJ2-6	CSVEQGSGADVLTF	TGCAGCGTTGAACAGGGTTCTGGGGCCGACGTCCTGACTTTC
.	TRBV28	.	TRBJ1-2	CASRLKGVDYGYTF	TGTGCCAGCAGGCTTAAGGGGGTCGACTATGGCTACACCTTC
.	TRBV6-5	.	TRBJ1-1	CASSYRVISEAFF	TGTGCCAGCAGTTACCGGGTAATTTCTGAAGCTTTCTTT
.	TRBV15	.	TRBJ1-2	CATSREDGHYGYTF	TGTGCCACCAGCAGAGAGGACGGCCACTATGGCTACACCTTC
.	TRBV4-1	.	TRBJ1-1	CASSQDSPMNTEAFF	TGCGCCAGCAGCCAAGATTCGCCCATGAACACTGAAGCTTTCTTT
.	TRBV11-3	.	TRBJ1-1	CASSLDGRGGVTEAFF	TGTGCCAGCAGCTTAGACGGTAGGGGAGGAGTCACTGAAGCTTTCTTT
.	TRBV28	.	TRBJ2-7	CASSRTAPYEQYF	TGTGCCAGCAGCCGGACAGCCCCTTACGAGCAGTACTTC
.	TRBV30	.	TRBJ2-7	CAWRDSYEQYF	TGTGCCTGGAGAGACTCGTACGAGCAGTACTTC
.	TRBV5-1	TRBD2	TRBJ2-2	CASSSERSGRTGELFF	TGCGCCAGCAGCTCCGAGAGGAGCGGGAGAACCGGGGAGCTGTTTTTT
.	TRBV14	.	TRBJ2-1	CASSQAIQGHNEQFF	TGTGCCAGCAGCCAAGCAATACAGGGTCACAATGAGCAGTTCTTC